The source of this T cell receptor beta chain is a study of CD8 T cells in ankylosing spondylitis. Study-wide results and caveats: A TCR beta motif of eight or nine highly homologous variants seemed to mark ankylosing spondylitis blood. The authors reported significant enrichment of disease-linked clones in matched ankylosing spondylitis synovial fluid.

V shed 2 bases and J 4 bases; nucleotides not matched to a gene: 10. CDR1 MNHEY and CDR2 SVGEGT come from the germline V gene. The CDR3 consists of 17 residues. At least ten counts were recorded for this clonotype. Its antigen is undetermined. Construction of TCR beta libraries was performed using quantitative 5'-RACE with molecular barcodes. TCRdb reprocessed the 5' RACE reads via MiXCR and lists one record per CDR3 protein. The repertoire holds 100,000 to 150,000 distinct CDR3 sequences, 10% to 12% seen once, with about 4% in the top ten. J is TRBJ2-1 and V is TRBV6-2 or TRBV6-3; 8 bases are shared with TRBD2. Material: blood, either unsorted or a sorted T cell fraction (not recorded which). The TCR sequence derives from a female donor with ankylosing spondylitis or in good health (not recorded which). The CDR3 here is CASSYRTGTSRYNEQFF. The CDR3 region has the DNA TGTGCCAGCAGTTACCGAACCGGGACTAGTAGGTACAATGAGCAGTTCTTC.